The clone carrying this T cell receptor beta chain showed up just a few times. What it binds is unknown. General study findings and limits: Tumor Treg TCRs overlapped most with tumor naive CD4+ cells. Tumor memory CD4+ T cell TCR gene usage clustered with blood and lymph node memory CD4+ cells and lymph node naive CD4+ cells. Whole repertoires were not studied in the larger cohort, only one V-J beta rearrangement.

Full-length variable regions came from constant-region reverse primers plus semi-nested Nested Universal Primer A PCR. TCRdb passed the 5' RACE reads through MiXCR, listing each CDR3 protein once. The data show nearly 55,000 distinct CDR3 sequences, roughly a quarter seen once. This CDR3 region has 16 residues. Sequenced material: tumor-infiltrating naive CD4+ T cells sorted from the breast tumor. Subset reported: naive CD4+ T cells, CD4+CD45RA+CD25-. The chain has TRBV21-1 and TRBJ1-5; TRBD1 is the table's D call, not checked against the DNA. TRBV21-1 counts as a pseudogene. The source of this sequence is a female donor with breast cancer. CDR3 residues: CASSMGDRFSNQPQHF. The CDR3 coding sequence is TGTGCCAGCAGCATGGGGGACAGGTTTAGCAATCAGCCCCAGCATTTT.